The rows below give T cell receptor beta chains drawn from one sample of a study of cytomegalovirus exposure and HLA in healthy donors. TCRdb's table, derived via immunoSEQ multiplex PCR, lists solely in-frame clones and lacks some. Here the sample spans some 120,000 clones, approximately 80% being singletons. Source material: PBMCs. The receptors stem from a man in his late teens or twenties in good health and CMV-seronegative. Each CDR3 is given with its conserved first and last residue. D genes are given only for firm matches. Not all rows give a size; the values are once, few, many and, for expanded clones, a class.

d_gene | j_gene | v_gene | abundance | CDR3aa | CDR3nt
TRBD1 | TRBJ1-2 | TRBV19 | . | CASSIFPRGLYGYTF | TGTGCCAGTAGTATTTTTCCCAGGGGGCTCTATGGCTACACCTTC
. | TRBJ2-3 | TRBV7-3 | . | CASSLDGGSTDTQYF | TGTGCCAGCAGCTTAGATGGCGGATCCACAGATACGCAGTATTTT
. | TRBJ2-7 | TRBV19 | once | CASRGNLQDEQYF | TGTGCCAGTAGAGGAAATCTACAGGACGAGCAGTACTTC
TRBD1 | TRBJ1-4 | TRBV19 | . | CASRSPAAGTGVERLFF | TGTGCCAGTAGGTCCCCCGCGGCTGGGACAGGCGTTGAGCGGCTGTTTTTT
. | TRBJ2-3 | TRBV5-1 | . | CASSLESNTQYF | TGCGCCAGCAGCTTAGAGTCGAATACGCAGTATTTT
TRBD1 | TRBJ1-2 | TRBV7-9 | once | CSSSLDPDRRPTF | TGTTCCAGCAGCTTAGATCCGGACAGGCGACCCACCTTC
. | TRBJ1-2 | TRBV2 | few | CASKSEANYGYTF | TGTGCCAGCAAATCGGAGGCGAACTATGGCTACACCTTC
TRBD1 | TRBJ2-2 | TRBV11-1 | . | CASERTGKTGELFF | TGTGCCAGCGAACGGACAGGGAAGACCGGGGAGCTGTTTTTT
. | TRBJ2-7 | TRBV6-5 | . | CASSPKGGSYEQYF | TGTGCCAGCTCCCCAAAAGGAGGCTCCTACGAGCAGTACTTC
. | TRBJ1-1 | TRBV29-1 | . | CSVAGLGTEAFF | TGCAGCGTTGCAGGGCTGGGTACTGAAGCTTTCTTT
TRBD1 | TRBJ2-5 | TRBV11-2 | . | CASIPDRAGETQYF | TGTGCCAGCATCCCAGACAGGGCAGGGGAGACCCAGTACTTC
TRBD2 | TRBJ2-3 | TRBV5-1 | . | CASSLGLAGLTDTQYF | TGCGCCAGCAGCCTCGGACTAGCGGGCCTCACAGATACGCAGTATTTT
. | TRBJ1-2 | TRBV19 | . | CASTTGIYGYTF | TGTGCCAGTACAACGGGGATCTATGGCTACACCTTC
TRBD2 | TRBJ2-3 | TRBV6-5 | . | CASSWVAGATDTQYF | TGTGCCAGCAGTTGGGTAGCGGGAGCCACAGATACGCAGTATTTT
TRBD1 | TRBJ1-2 | TRBV25-1 | . | CASSDGTGGAYYGYTF | TGTGCCAGCAGTGATGGGACAGGGGGAGCCTACTATGGCTACACCTTC
TRBD2 | TRBJ2-7 | TRBV10-3 | few | CATREGSYEQYF | TGTGCCACACGGGAGGGGAGCTACGAGCAGTACTTC
TRBD2 | TRBJ2-2 | TRBV6-5 | few | CASSYDPSGSTGELFF | TGTGCCAGCAGTTACGACCCTAGCGGGAGCACCGGGGAGCTGTTTTTT
. | TRBJ2-3 | TRBV5-4 | . | CASSYRVGGRSDTQYF | TGTGCCAGCAGCTACAGGGTTGGCGGGAGATCAGATACGCAGTATTTT
. | TRBJ2-2 | TRBV5-4 | . | CATCGLTGELFF | TGTGCCACTTGCGGGTTAACCGGGGAGCTGTTTTTT
. | TRBJ2-3 | TRBV6-5 | . | CASSYEAGGVQYF | TGTGCCAGCAGTTACGAGGCTGGGGGCGTGCAGTATTTT
TRBD1 | TRBJ1-2 | TRBV2 | . | CASSKQGADGYTF | TGTGCCAGCAGTAAACAGGGGGCGGATGGCTACACCTTC
TRBD1 | TRBJ2-5 | TRBV5-4 | . | CASSLQGAVETQYF | TGTGCCAGCAGCCTCCAGGGGGCGGTGGAGACCCAGTACTTC
TRBD1 | TRBJ1-4 | TRBV30 | . | CAWNWGQGAGGLFF | TGTGCCTGGAATTGGGGACAGGGGGCCGGGGGACTGTTTTTT
TRBD1 | TRBJ1-2 | TRBV4-1 | few | CASSQGTGTDNYGYTF | TGCGCCAGCAGCCAAGGAACCGGGACAGATAACTATGGCTACACCTTC
. | TRBJ1-1 | TRBV11-2 | . | CASSSPGEGWGAEAFF | TGTGCCAGCAGCTCCCCGGGGGAGGGTTGGGGGGCTGAAGCTTTCTTT
TRBD2 | TRBJ2-5 | TRBV10-3 | few | CAISAPGLAGRTEETQYF | TGTGCCATCAGTGCCCCGGGACTAGCGGGAAGAACTGAAGAGACCCAGTACTTC
TRBD2 | TRBJ2-3 | TRBV7-2 | . | CASSPGLAGPQYF | TGTGCCAGCAGCCCGGGACTAGCGGGCCCGCAATATTTT